The subject of this entry is one T cell receptor (beta chain). The antigen remains undetermined. The sample originates from a study of OX40 agonist ivuxolimab in advanced cancers. Across the study: Patients were dosed with the agonistic anti-OX40 (CD134) antibody ivuxolimab. Intravenous ivuxolimab at 0.01 to 10 mg/kg was given to patients every 2 weeks. Points from the study as a whole: Averaged across samples, CD8+ T cells carried more expanded clones than CD4+ did.

Germline V gene lookup returns CDR1 SGDLS and CDR2 YYNGEE. This CDR3 is 16 amino acids long. Trimming pared 3 bases from V and 0 bases from J, leaving 15 bases between. On cycle 4 day 1 and cycle 7 day 1, as well as at baseline, blood was sampled. The assay was immunoSEQ multiplex PCR, and TCRdb's table has in-frame clones only and misses some. The profile shows roughly 64,000 clones, approximately 80% of them singletons. The source is an adult with an advanced solid tumor such as melanoma, head and neck, liver or kidney cancer. V is TRBV9 and J is TRBJ1-2; D perhaps matches TRBD1 (5 bases). The sequencing used CD4+ or CD8+ T cells sorted from blood, collected in a trial of the OX40 agonist ivuxolimab. The CDR3 is CASSGQGGPTNYGYTF. The CDR3, as DNA: TGTGCCAGCAGCGGGCAGGGAGGGCCTACTAACTATGGCTACACCTTC. Drawing the rest from reference TRBV9 and TRBJ1-2, the complete variable domain is DSGVTQTPKHLITATGQRVTLRCSPRSGDLSVYWYQQSLDQGLQFLIQYYNGEERAKGNILERFSAQQFPDLHSELNLSSLELGDSALYFCASSGQGGPTNYGYTFGSGTRLTVV.